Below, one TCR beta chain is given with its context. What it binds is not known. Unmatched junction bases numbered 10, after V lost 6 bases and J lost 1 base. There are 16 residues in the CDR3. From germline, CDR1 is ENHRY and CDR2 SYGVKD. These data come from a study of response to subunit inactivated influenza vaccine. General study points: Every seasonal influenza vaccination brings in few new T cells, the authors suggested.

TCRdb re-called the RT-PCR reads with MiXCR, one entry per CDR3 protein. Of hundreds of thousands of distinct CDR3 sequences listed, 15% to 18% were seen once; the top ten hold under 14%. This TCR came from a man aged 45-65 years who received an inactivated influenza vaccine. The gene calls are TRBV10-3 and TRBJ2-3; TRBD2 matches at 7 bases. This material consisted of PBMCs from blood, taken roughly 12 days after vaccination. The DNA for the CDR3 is TGTGCCATCAGCCGGGGAGGGGCGCGGGGCACAGATACGCAGTATTTT. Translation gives CAISRGGARGTDTQYF.